The clone carrying this T cell receptor beta chain was observed at least ten times. Amplification yielded TCR beta CDR3 regions, with RNA transcripts as the source. First-round RT-PCR of the TCR CDR3 relied on the HTBI primer set. TCRdb reprocessed the multiplex PCR reads via MiXCR and lists one record per CDR3 protein. This sample has 550,000 to 650,000 distinct CDR3 sequences, with 14% found just once. The germline V and J ends were trimmed by 0 bases and 6 bases, with 21 bases remaining between them. CDR1 is SGDLS, CDR2 YYNGEE, per germline. CDR3 length: 17 residues. This record belongs to a study of T cells in Graves' hyperthyroidism and ophthalmopathy.

The origin of this receptor is a woman between 35 and 50 years old with Graves' hyperthyroidism. The sample was blood. The V gene is TRBV9, the J gene TRBJ1-1; no reliable D call. Written as DNA, the CDR3 is TGTGCCAGCAGCGTAGTTCCCCACGCAGGAACATGGTCTGAAGCTTTCTTT. Translated: CASSVVPHAGTWSEAFF.